The 26 T cell receptor beta chains in this list originate from one sample, sequenced in a study of response to subunit inactivated influenza vaccine. TCRdb analysed the RT-PCR reads with MiXCR anew, one entry per CDR3 protein. The sample includes some 160,000 distinct CDR3 sequences, approximately 10% of them seen just once. This sample comprised non-naive T cells sorted from PBMCs, obtained about 6 weeks after vaccination. All receptors derive from a man aged 50-60 years who received an inactivated influenza vaccine.

This clonotype was recorded a few times. The gene calls are TRBV5-1 and TRBJ1-1; D is possibly TRBD1 (6 bases). The CDR3 is made up of 15 amino acids. Per germline, CDR1 SGHRS and CDR2 YFSETQ. V dropped 5 bases and J dropped 2 bases, with 16 bases sitting between them. Here the CDR3 reads CASSQTGTSNTEAFF. The CDR3 DNA reads as TGCGCCAGCAGTCAAACCGGGACATCAAACACTGAAGCTTTCTTT.

The chain joins TRBV7-2 to TRBJ2-5; no reliable D call. The V gene's germline CDR1 is SGHTA and CDR2 FQGNSA. V was pared by 0 bases and J by 2 bases, with 7 bases between. The CDR3 has 14 residues. As DNA, the CDR3 is TGTGCCAGCAGCTTAGCCCTGGTACAAGAGACCCAGTACTTC. This sequence encodes CASSLALVQETQYF.

The V and J genes are TRBV6-6 and TRBJ1-1, with D hard to call. There are 13 residues in the CDR3. Germline-derived CDR1 and CDR2 are MNHNY and SVGAGI (reference sequence). V was shortened by 6 bases and J by 3 bases, with 11 bases between the two germline ends. In nucleotides, the CDR3 is TGTGCCAGCAGGTCGGACGGACACACTGAAGCTTTCTTT. Protein product: CASRSDGHTEAFF.

This clonotype was seen many times. V and J are TRBV11-2 and TRBJ1-1; tentatively, D is TRBD1 (5 bases). Germline values: CDR1 SGHAT, CDR2 FQNNGV. The CDR3 covers 14 residues. V shed 4 bases and J shed 1 base, with 10 bases lying between them. CDR3 protein: CASSSLTENTEAFF. CDR3 DNA sequence: TGTGCCAGCAGCTCCCTGACAGAGAACACTGAAGCTTTCTTT.

This clonotype was found many times. The chain couples TRBV10-2 to TRBJ2-1; tentatively, D is TRBD1 (6 bases). Looked up from germline, CDR1 is WSHSY and CDR2 is SAAADI. The ends were cut back, 2 bases at V and 3 bases at J, with 8 bases in the middle. This CDR3 has 14 residues. This CDR3 reads CASSEEGVYNEQFF. The CDR3 region has the DNA TGCGCCAGCAGTGAGGAGGGGGTCTACAATGAGCAGTTCTTC.

This rearrangement joins TRBV12-3 or TRBV12-4 to TRBJ2-1; 8 positions match TRBD1. The CDR3 runs 15 residues. V was clipped by 6 bases and J by 2 bases; unmatched bases: 6. The chain's CDR3 is CASSLRQGPYNEQFF. CDR3 DNA sequence: TGTGCCAGCAGCCTCAGACAGGGGCCCTACAATGAGCAGTTCTTC.

The chain has TRBV4-3 and TRBJ2-7, with 9 bases that match TRBD1. The CDR3 is 16 amino acids. Trimming at V came to 0 bases and at J to 4 bases, leaving 7 bases not matched to a gene. Looked up from germline, CDR1 is LGHNA and CDR2 is YSLEER. CDR3 loop: CASSQDKDRGLYEQYF. CDR3 DNA: TGCGCCAGCAGCCAAGATAAGGACAGGGGTCTGTACGAGCAGTACTTC.

This clonotype showed up many times. The chain recombines TRBV28 with TRBJ1-5; no reliable D call. The V gene's germline CDR1 is MDHEN and CDR2 SYDVKM. The V end lost 3 bases, the J end lost 0 bases, and 6 bases lay between the germline ends. This CDR3 is 14 amino acids long. The CDR3 DNA is TGTGCCAGCAGTTTCATATATAGCAATCAGCCCCAGCATTTT. It translates to CASSFIYSNQPQHF.

V is TRBV11-2 and J is TRBJ2-5; D gene uncertain. Germline V gene sequence: CDR1 SGHAT, CDR2 FQNNGV. With 4 bases removed from V and 3 bases from J, the gap between germline ends came to 9 bases. The CDR3 is made up of 13 amino acids. The CDR3 here is CASSSWLEETQYF. The CDR3 coding sequence is TGTGCCAGCAGCTCTTGGTTAGAAGAGACCCAGTACTTC. Variable domain in full (rest from reference TRBV11-2 and TRBJ2-5): EAGVAQSPRYKIIEKRQSVAFWCNPISGHATLYWYQQILGQGPKLLIQFQNNGVVDDSQLPKDRFSAERLKGVDSTLKIQPAKLEDSAVYLCASSSWLEETQYFGPGTRLLVL.

This clonotype appeared a single time. A much larger clone lies a single base off, so this may be a read error. The gene calls are TRBV12-3 or TRBV12-4 and TRBJ2-2; TRBD1 aligns across 8 bases. The length of the CDR3 is 14 residues. CDR3 bases: TGTGCCAGCAGTCCCGGACAGGGAGGCGGGAAGCTGTTTTTT. This codes for CASSPGQGGGKLFF.

The rearrangement joins TRBV7-3 to TRBJ2-5; D unclear. Germline V lookup: CDR1 SGHTA, CDR2 FQGTGA. Trimming removed 2 bases at V and 5 bases at J, with 12 bases between. This CDR3 is built from 14 residues. CDR3 loop: CASSLLTGGETQYF. CDR3 DNA sequence: TGTGCCAGCAGCTTATTGACGGGTGGCGAGACCCAGTACTTC.

The chain carries TRBV7-3 and TRBJ2-3; D remains ambiguous. This CDR3 has 14 residues. Germline V gene lookup returns CDR1 SGHTA and CDR2 FQGTGA. V lost 5 bases, J lost 4 bases, and 13 bases lay in between. In DNA form, the CDR3 reads TGTGCCAGCAGCGTCGACCCTGGCGCAGATACGCAGTATTTT. Protein sequence: CASSVDPGADTQYF.

Many counts were recorded for this clonotype. V is TRBV29-1 and J is TRBJ1-6; D not certain. The CDR3 spans 14 residues. Germline loops: CDR1 SQVTM, CDR2 ANQGSEA. Trimming stripped 7 bases from V and 0 bases from J, with 10 bases between. CDR3 nucleotide sequence: TGCAGCGGACCGGGCAGCTCCTATAATTCACCCCTCCACTTT. Its protein is CSGPGSSYNSPLHF.

Only a few counts were recorded for this clonotype. At one end the junction does not follow the germline gene, possibly because of a read error. The CDR3 loop reads CASSQSTGYDYTF. The CDR3 DNA follows: TGCGCCAGCAGCCAGAGTACGGGGTATGACTACACCTTC. V is TRBV4-1 and J is TRBJ1-2, with D uncertain. Germline CDR1 is MGHRA and CDR2 is YSYEKL. The CDR3 sequence is 13 residues long.

This clonotype was seen only a few times. The chain has TRBV6-2 or TRBV6-3 and TRBJ2-7; D gene unclear. The CDR3 is made up of 15 amino acids. Germline loops: CDR1 MNHEY, CDR2 SVGEGT. Between the trimmed V and J ends, which lost 1 base and 0 bases, there was a span of 10 bases. CDR3 coding DNA: TGTGCCAGCAGTTACTTGGACCGAGACTCCTACGAGCAGTACTTC. It translates to CASSYLDRDSYEQYF.

This clonotype came up a few times. V gene TRBV9 combines with J gene TRBJ2-3, with a tentative D call TRBD2 (6 bases). Between the trimmed V and J ends, which lost 0 bases and 3 bases, there was a span of 11 bases. The CDR3 has 15 residues. Per the germline V gene, CDR1 is SGDLS and CDR2 is YYNGEE. CDR3 in DNA: TGTGCCAGCAGCGTAGTGGGACTGATAACAGATACGCAGTATTTT. It yields the protein CASSVVGLITDTQYF.

The sample holds a few counts of this clonotype. In DNA form, the CDR3 reads TGTGCCAGCAGGGAATGGACAGGGGTCGGAGAGACCCAGTACTTC. As protein: CASREWTGVGETQYF. This sequence joins TRBV2 and TRBJ2-5; 9 bases match TRBD1. V lost 6 bases and J lost 4; bases outside the gene matches: 9. The CDR3 runs 15 residues. Germline V gene sequence: CDR1 SNHLY, CDR2 FYNNEI.

In its sample, this clonotype was seen many times. Here the CDR3 reads CASSVDSYTDTQYF. The CDR3 DNA reads TGTGCCAGCAGCGTGGACAGCTACACAGATACGCAGTATTTT. The chain uses TRBV3-1 and TRBJ2-3; D possibly corresponds to TRBD1 (6 bases). Germline CDR1 and CDR2: LGHDT and YNNKEL (reference sequence). The CDR3 runs 14 residues. The V gene lost 5 bases and the J gene lost 2 bases, with 11 bases spanning the gap.

The rearrangement links TRBV7-2 to TRBJ2-7; D gene unclear. The CDR3 is 14 residues long. Germline V gene data show CDR1 as SGHTA and CDR2 as FQGNSA. V shed 3 bases and J shed 4 bases, with 13 bases lying between them. In nucleotides, the CDR3 is TGTGCCAGCAGCTTCGGCATTTCCAGGTACGAGCAGTACTTC. Amino acid sequence: CASSFGISRYEQYF.

J is TRBJ2-7 and V is TRBV5-1; 10 nucleotides line up with TRBD1. The CDR3 covers 15 residues. J gave up 2 bases and V 4 bases, and 6 bases lay outside the gene matches. The germline CDR1 and CDR2 sequences are SGHRS and YFSETQ. The CDR3 DNA sequence: TGCGCCAGCAGCACCGGGGACAGGGGTCCCTACGAGCAGTACTTC. Its protein is CASSTGDRGPYEQYF.

This sequence joins TRBV28 and TRBJ2-1; D gene uncertain. The length of the CDR3 is 16 residues. Per germline, CDR1 MDHEN and CDR2 SYDVKM. The V gene lost 2 bases and the J gene lost 2 bases, with 13 bases spanning the gap. CDR3 sequence: CASSLNSLQPYNEQFF. As DNA, the CDR3 is TGTGCCAGCAGTTTAAACTCCCTTCAGCCCTACAATGAGCAGTTCTTC.

This clonotype was observed at least ten times. The chain couples TRBV11-2 to TRBJ2-1, with 9 positions matching TRBD2. V lost 1 base and J lost 4; bases outside the gene matches: 5. Germline V gene data show CDR1 as SGHAT and CDR2 as FQNNGV. This CDR3 is built from 16 residues. The CDR3 spells CASSLGAGGGYNEQFF. The CDR3 DNA is TGTGCCAGCAGCTTAGGTGCGGGAGGGGGTTACAATGAGCAGTTCTTC.

The sample holds a few counts of this clonotype. The rearrangement links TRBV5-1 to TRBJ1-5; D call uncertain. CDR1 SGHRS and CDR2 YFSETQ come from the germline V gene. Trimming stripped 4 bases from V and 5 bases from J, with 10 bases between. The CDR3 runs to 13 residues. The CDR3 is CASSREADQPQHF. Written as DNA, the CDR3 is TGCGCCAGCAGCCGGGAGGCGGATCAGCCCCAGCATTTT.

The sample holds many counts of this clonotype. The chain recombines TRBV2 with TRBJ2-7, with 10 nucleotides matching TRBD1. Germline CDR1 reads SNHLY; CDR2 reads FYNNEI. The CDR3 length is 14 residues. The V gene end was trimmed by 6 bases and the J gene end by 2 bases; junction bases not matched to a gene: 4. The CDR3 sequence is CASSSGTGAYEQYF. The CDR3, as DNA: TGTGCCAGCAGCTCCGGGACAGGGGCCTACGAGCAGTACTTC.

There are a few counts of this clonotype. The CDR3 bases are TGTGCCATCAGTTACAGGGGAAATACTGAAGCTTTCTTT. Translation: CAISYRGNTEAFF. The genes are TRBV10-3 and TRBJ1-1; TRBD1 agrees at 7 bases. The germline CDR1 and CDR2 sequences are ENHRY and SYGVKD. This CDR3 comprises 13 residues. The V segment lost 5 bases and the J segment 5 bases; nucleotides outside the gene matches: 5.

Regarding this clonotype: Since a much larger clone is just one base distant, this may be a read error. The rearrangement uses TRBV3-1 and TRBJ2-1; D possibly corresponds to TRBD2 (6 bases). The CDR3 totals 15 residues. Trimming took off 4 bases at V and 6 bases at J, with 16 bases between the two ends. Per the germline V gene, CDR1 is LGHDT and CDR2 is YNNKEL (reference sequence). This CDR3 is CASSPRLVVLNEQFF. The CDR3 DNA reads TGTGCCAGCAGCCCCCGACTAGTGGTTCTCAATGAGCAGTTCTTC.